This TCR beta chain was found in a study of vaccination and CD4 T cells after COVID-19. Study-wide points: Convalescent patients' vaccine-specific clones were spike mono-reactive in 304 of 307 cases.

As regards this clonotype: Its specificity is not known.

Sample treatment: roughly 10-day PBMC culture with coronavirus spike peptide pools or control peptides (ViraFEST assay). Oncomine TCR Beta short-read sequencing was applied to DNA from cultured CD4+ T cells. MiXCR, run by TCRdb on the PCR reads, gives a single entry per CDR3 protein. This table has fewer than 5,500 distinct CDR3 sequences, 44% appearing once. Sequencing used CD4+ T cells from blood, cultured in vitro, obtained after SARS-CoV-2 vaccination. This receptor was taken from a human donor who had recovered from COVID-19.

The CDR3 nucleotides are TGTGCCAGCCGAGGGACAGTCTTCAATCAGCCCCAGCATTTT. Translation gives CASRGTVFNQPQHF. The chain combines TRBV6-2 or TRBV6-3 with TRBJ1-5; 7 positions agree with TRBD1. Germline V CDR1 and CDR2: MNHEY, SVGEGT. V was clipped by 8 bases and J by 3 bases; unmatched bases: 7. CDR3 length: 14 residues.